The 26 T cell receptor beta chains below come from one sample, sequenced in a study of blood T cell repertoires in COVID-19. Here immunoSEQ multiplex PCR was the method, and the copy in TCRdb shows in-frame clones only, minus some. The profile covers some 120,000 clones, with about 86% appearing a single time and 15% to 20% taken by the ten largest. The sample taken for sequencing was peripheral blood. The source is a woman aged 50 to 65 with acute or convalescent COVID-19.

The chain couples TRBV3-1 (or the pseudogene TRBV3-2) to TRBJ1-6; D possibly corresponds to TRBD1 (5 bases). The V gene lost 4 bases and the J gene lost 0 bases, with 10 bases spanning the gap. The CDR3 runs to 16 residues. Per germline, CDR1 LGHDT and CDR2 YNNKEL (reference sequence). The CDR3 bases are TGTGCCAGCAGCCGGGGCAGGAGCTCCTATAATTCACCCCTCCACTTT. This gives the protein CASSRGRSSYNSPLHF.

This rearrangement joins TRBV5-1 to TRBJ1-2; TRBD1 matches at 7 bases. V lost 1 base to trimming and J lost 8 bases; unmatched junction nucleotides: 8. This CDR3 contains 14 residues. In germline, CDR1 is SGHRS, CDR2 YFSETQ. In DNA form, the CDR3 reads TGCGCCAGCAGCTTGTCCAGGGGGACTGAGGGCTACACCTTC. It yields the protein CASSLSRGTEGYTF.

The chain uses TRBV6-1 and TRBJ1-2; D is perhaps TRBD1 (5 bases). Between the trimmed V and J ends, which lost 3 bases and 0 bases, there was a span of 11 bases. Germline V gives CDR1 MNHNS, CDR2 SASEGT. The CDR3 spans 15 residues. In DNA form, the CDR3 reads TGTGCCAGCAGTGATATAAGGGGTTCTAACTATGGCTACACCTTC. Amino acid sequence: CASSDIRGSNYGYTF.

The CDR3 nucleotides read TGTGCCAGCAGTGAGAGTAGCGGGGCGAGCACAGATACGCAGTATTTT. Translated: CASSESSGASTDTQYF. The rearrangement uses TRBV2 and TRBJ2-3; 8 bases match TRBD2. This CDR3 is 16 amino acids long. The V and J ends lost 3 bases and 0 bases, in that order; junction bases with no gene match: 5. Germline V CDR1 and CDR2: SNHLY, FYNNEI.

The rearrangement uses TRBV21-1 and TRBJ1-2. TRBV21-1 is recorded as a pseudogene. This CDR3 region has 16 residues. The CDR3, as DNA: TGTGCCAGCAGCAAATGGCAGTTCCCCACTATTTTTGGCTACACCTTC. This sequence encodes CASSKWQFPTIFGYTF.

The V call is TRBV6-6, the J call TRBJ2-7, with D perhaps TRBD1 (5 bases). The germline V and J ends were trimmed by 0 bases and 2 bases, with 8 bases remaining between them. CDR1 and CDR2 from the germline V gene are MNHNY and SVGAGI (reference sequence). The CDR3 runs 14 residues. CDR3: CASSYSQGTYEQYF. The CDR3 bases are TGTGCCAGCAGTTACTCCCAGGGAACCTACGAGCAGTACTTC.

The V call is TRBV5-1, the J call TRBJ2-3; 11 bases are shared with TRBD1. This CDR3 has 15 residues. Germline assignment: CDR1 SGHRS and CDR2 YFSETQ. V lost 4 bases and J lost 2; bases outside the gene matches: 3. The DNA for the CDR3 is TGCGCCAGCAGCCCGGGACAGGGGGACACAGATACGCAGTATTTT. This translates into CASSPGQGDTDTQYF. Full variable domain (remainder filled in from reference TRBV5-1 and TRBJ2-3): KAGVTQTPRYLIKTRGQQVTLSCSPISGHRSVSWYQQTPGQGLQFLFEYFSETQRNKGNFPGRFSGRQFSNSRSEMNVSTLELGDSALYLCASSPGQGDTDTQYFGPGTRLTVL.

As DNA, the CDR3 is TGTGCCAGCAGCCCCCCCCTGGCAGGGGGCGCCTATGGCTACACCTTC. As protein: CASSPPLAGGAYGYTF. The rearrangement uses TRBV14 and TRBJ1-2; TRBD1 matches 8 bases. The germline V gene has CDR1 SGHDN and CDR2 FVKESK. The CDR3 covers 16 residues. J gave up 4 bases and V 4 bases, and 11 bases lay outside the gene matches.

Comment on this clone: The germline gene is not matched at one end of the junction; a read error may be the cause. V usage is TRBV29-1 and J usage is TRBJ2-3; tentatively, D is TRBD2 (6 bases). This CDR3 spans 12 amino acids. Looked up from germline, CDR1 is SQVTM and CDR2 is ANQGSEA. The CDR3 bases are TGCAGCGTTGAGCGGGGCACAAATACGCAGTATTTT. Amino acid sequence: CSVERGTNTQYF.

Here the CDR3 DNA reads TGTGCCAGCAGCCCTACTGGACTAGCCCGCTCCTACAATGAGCAGTTCTTC. Amino acid sequence: CASSPTGLARSYNEQFF. The V call is TRBV6-2 or TRBV6-3, the J call TRBJ2-1; 8 nucleotides match TRBD2. The CDR3 length is 17 residues. Trimming at V came to 6 bases and at J to 0 bases, leaving 10 bases not matched to a gene. Germline CDR1 is MNHEY and CDR2 is SVGEGT.

The chain is built from TRBV19 and TRBJ2-1; 12 bases map to TRBD2. The V gene end was trimmed by 4 bases and the J gene end by 14 bases; junction bases not matched to a gene: 3. The CDR3 is made up of 12 amino acids. Germline V gene data show CDR1 as LNHDA and CDR2 as SQIVND (reference sequence). The DNA for the CDR3 is TGTGCCAGTAGTACGACTAGCGGGGGAGAGTTCTTC. Protein product: CASSTTSGGEFF.

This clone showed up just once. This chain joins TRBV3-1 (or the pseudogene TRBV3-2) and TRBJ1-4, with D perhaps matching TRBD1 (5 bases). From germline, CDR1 is LGHDT and CDR2 YNNKEL (reference sequence). Trimming stripped 1 base from V and 5 bases from J, with 11 bases between. CDR3 length: 15 residues. Here the CDR3 DNA reads TGTGCCAGCAGCCAAGCCGACAGACAAAATGAAAAACTGTTTTTT. Translating it yields CASSQADRQNEKLFF.

The chain couples TRBV18 to TRBJ1-3; TRBD1 might be the D (5 bases). The CDR3 has 15 amino acids. Trimming removed 4 bases at V and 0 bases at J, with 10 bases between. Germline V lookup: CDR1 KGHSH, CDR2 LQKENI. This chain's CDR3 is CASSRRDSSGNTIYF. CDR3 nucleotide sequence: TGTGCCAGCTCACGAAGGGACTCCTCTGGAAACACCATATATTTT.

This clone was detected only once. The chain combines TRBV20-1 with TRBJ1-3; 7 bases agree with TRBD1. Germline V gene sequence: CDR1 DFQATT, CDR2 SNEGSKA (reference sequence). Trimming cost V 5 bases and J 9 bases; bases outside gene matches: 4. This CDR3 is 11 amino acids long. The CDR3 DNA sequence: TGCAGTGCTCTTAGGGGGCCCACCATATATTTT. It translates to CSALRGPTIYF.

The genes are TRBV6-5 and TRBJ1-6; the match to TRBD1 covers 7 bases. The CDR3 extends over 15 amino acids. The germline CDR1 and CDR2 sequences are MNHEY and SVGAGI. Trimming took 6 bases from V and 9 from J; bases not matched to a gene: 11. CDR3 bases: TGTGCCAGCAGAGATACTTTAGGGGGCCCTTCACCCCTCCACTTT. Its translation: CASRDTLGGPSPLHF.

The chain joins TRBV27 to TRBJ1-1; possibly TRBD1 for D (5 bases). There are 14 residues in the CDR3. Germline CDR1 is MNHEY and CDR2 is SMNVEV (reference sequence). The V and J ends lost 5 bases and 0 bases respectively, with 10 bases between them. CDR3 region: CASSKTVMNTEAFF. The CDR3 region has the DNA TGTGCCAGCAGTAAGACAGTGATGAACACTGAAGCTTTCTTT.

This clone was observed once. J is TRBJ1-5 and V is TRBV6-6, with TRBD1 identical over 8 bases. CDR1 is MNHNY, CDR2 SVGAGI, per germline (reference sequence). With V trimmed by 0 bases and J by 4 bases, 2 bases remained unmatched. The CDR3 sequence is 15 residues long. CDR3 sequence: CASSYSGQGNQPQHF. The CDR3, as DNA: TGTGCCAGCAGTTACTCCGGACAGGGAAATCAGCCCCAGCATTTT.

This chain uses TRBV5-1 with TRBJ2-1; TRBD2 matches 16 bases. In germline, CDR1 is SGHRS, CDR2 YFSETQ. The CDR3 runs to 19 residues. V dropped 3 bases and J dropped 6; count of bases not matched to a gene: 12. The CDR3 loop reads CASSYAPGTSGGAFNEQFF. The CDR3 nucleotides read TGCGCCAGCAGCTACGCCCCCGGGACTAGCGGGGGGGCCTTCAATGAGCAGTTCTTC. Supplemented by reference TRBV5-1 and TRBJ2-1, the full variable domain reads KAGVTQTPRYLIKTRGQQVTLSCSPISGHRSVSWYQQTPGQGLQFLFEYFSETQRNKGNFPGRFSGRQFSNSRSEMNVSTLELGDSALYLCASSYAPGTSGGAFNEQFFGPGTRLTVL.

The V gene is TRBV25-1, the J gene TRBJ2-1; 10 positions agree with TRBD1. The CDR3 length is 16 residues. Germline CDR1 and CDR2: MGHDK and SYGVNS. The J segment lost 8 bases and the V segment lost 4 bases, leaving 11 bases of the junction unmatched. The CDR3 loop reads CASSASTGGAFHEQFF. The DNA for the CDR3 is TGTGCCAGCAGTGCCTCGACAGGGGGCGCATTCCATGAGCAGTTCTTC.

This chain joins TRBV5-1 and TRBJ2-2, with D unresolved. The CDR3 is made up of 15 amino acids. Germline V lookup: CDR1 SGHRS, CDR2 YFSETQ. Trimming removed 4 bases at V and 1 base at J, with 11 bases between. In nucleotides, the CDR3 is TGCGCCAGCAGCCTCGAGAGCCTGAACACCGGGGAGCTGTTTTTT. It encodes CASSLESLNTGELFF. Full variable domain (rest looked up from reference TRBV5-1 and TRBJ2-2): KAGVTQTPRYLIKTRGQQVTLSCSPISGHRSVSWYQQTPGQGLQFLFEYFSETQRNKGNFPGRFSGRQFSNSRSEMNVSTLELGDSALYLCASSLESLNTGELFFGEGSRLTVL.

For this clone: Other nucleotide sequences from this sample produce the same CDR3. The chain combines TRBV12-3 or TRBV12-4 with TRBJ1-6; the match to TRBD1 covers 10 bases. The CDR3 contains 13 residues. The V gene end was trimmed by 8 bases and the J gene end by 8 bases; junction bases not matched to a gene: 3. CDR3 amino acids: CASRDRGDSPLHF. CDR3 DNA: TGTGCCAGCCGGGACAGGGGCGATTCACCCCTCCACTTT.

The rearrangement links TRBV2 to TRBJ1-3, with D unresolved. V lost 5 bases, J lost 0 bases, and 5 bases lay in between. Germline CDR1 and CDR2: SNHLY and FYNNEI. CDR3 length: 13 amino acids. CDR3 sequence (DNA): TGTGCCAGCAGTCGACTCTCTGGAAACACCATATATTTT. Encoded protein: CASSRLSGNTIYF. Combining the CDR3 with reference TRBV2 and TRBJ1-3 gives the whole variable domain EPEVTQTPSHQVTQMGQEVILRCVPISNHLYFYWYRQILGQKVEFLVSFYNNEISEKSEIFDDQFSVERPDGSNFTLKIRSTKLEDSAMYFCASSRLSGNTIYFGEGSWLTVV.

V usage is TRBV3-1 (or the pseudogene TRBV3-2) and J usage is TRBJ2-1; D gene uncertain. Trimming stripped 6 bases from V and 3 bases from J, with 12 bases between. Germline V gene lookup returns CDR1 LGHDT and CDR2 YNNKEL (reference sequence). The length of the CDR3 is 14 residues. The CDR3 sequence: CASSRLSGYNEQFF. DNA for the CDR3: TGTGCCAGCAGTCGCTTGTCGGGCTACAATGAGCAGTTCTTC.

The chain joins TRBV5-1 to TRBJ1-3; D is unresolved. The CDR3 covers 15 residues. The V gene's germline CDR1 is SGHRS and CDR2 YFSETQ. Trimming cost V 4 bases and J 4 bases, with 15 bases left between them. For the CDR3, the DNA is TGCGCCAGCAGCCCCACCGGGGTACAGGGAAACACCATATATTTT. This codes for CASSPTGVQGNTIYF.

The chain carries TRBV2 and TRBJ2-2; TRBD1 matches at 7 bases. J was trimmed by 5 bases and V by 3 bases; bases with no gene match: 0. The CDR3 loop spans 13 amino acids. The germline V gene has CDR1 SNHLY and CDR2 FYNNEI. The CDR3 spells CASSEDRTGELFF. In nucleotides, the CDR3 is TGTGCCAGCAGTGAGGACAGGACCGGGGAGCTGTTTTTT.

This chain uses TRBV19 with TRBJ1-2, with D tentatively TRBD1 (5 bases). Trimming left V 3 bases short and J 5 bases short, with 7 bases between. Germline CDR1 reads LNHDA; CDR2 reads SQIVND (reference sequence). This CDR3 has 12 amino acids. CDR3 sequence: CASSIKGYGYTF. The CDR3 region has the DNA TGTGCCAGTAGTATTAAGGGGTATGGCTACACCTTC.